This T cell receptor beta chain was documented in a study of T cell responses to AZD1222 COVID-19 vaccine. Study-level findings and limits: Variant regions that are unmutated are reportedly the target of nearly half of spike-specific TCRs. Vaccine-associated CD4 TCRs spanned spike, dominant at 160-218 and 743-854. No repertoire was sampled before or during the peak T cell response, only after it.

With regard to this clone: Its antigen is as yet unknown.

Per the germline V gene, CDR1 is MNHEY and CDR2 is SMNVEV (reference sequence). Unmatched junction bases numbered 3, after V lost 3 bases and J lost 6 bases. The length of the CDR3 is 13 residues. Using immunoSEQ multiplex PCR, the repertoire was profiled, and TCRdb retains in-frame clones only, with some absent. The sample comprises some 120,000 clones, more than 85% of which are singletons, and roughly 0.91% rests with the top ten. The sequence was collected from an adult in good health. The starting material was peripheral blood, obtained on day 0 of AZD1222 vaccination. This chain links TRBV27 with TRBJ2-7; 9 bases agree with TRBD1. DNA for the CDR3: TGTGCCAGCAGTTTCCAGGACAGGGGCGAGCAGTACTTC. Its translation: CASSFQDRGEQYF.